Included here is one TCR beta chain sequence, with context. Its antigen is not known. These data come from a study of CD8 T cells in ankylosing spondylitis. TCRdb itself ran the 5' RACE reads through MiXCR, one entry per CDR3 protein. In the table there are 700,000 or so distinct CDR3 sequences, under 20% of which are singletons. Study-level results: Blood of patients with ankylosing spondylitis appeared to be characterized by a TCR beta motif of about 8 highly homologous variants.

This TCR was sampled from a male donor with ankylosing spondylitis. The sequencing sample was made of blood, either unsorted or a sorted T cell fraction (not recorded which).

The CDR3 DNA follows: TGTGCCAGCAGTTTCGGTTCAGCGACCACGGGGACCCAGTACTTC. As protein: CASSFGSATTGTQYF. The chain carries TRBV12-3 or TRBV12-4 and TRBJ2-5; D unclear. Trimming cost V 3 bases and J 7 bases, with 18 bases left between them. The length of the CDR3 is 15 residues.